The T cell receptor (beta chain) described here comes from a study of human T cells and chemical hapten exposure. This clonotype was counted a few times. Time point denoted: patch test 1, 2 weeks after DPC sensitization. Treatment indicated: therapeutic diphenylcyclopropenone sensitization with weekly scalp DPC. Patients had alopecia, were aged 18 to 70, and were not pregnant. TCRdb re-derived calls from the RACE reads in MiXCR, one entry per CDR3 protein. Altogether 380,000 or so distinct CDR3 sequences are present, approximately 4.4% being singletons, with the ten largest covering 2% to 2.5%. The sample was whole blood, taken in connection with sensitization to the hapten diphenylcyclopropenone (DPC). This TCR came from a woman in her fifties or sixties with alopecia areata. Some clones in this sample may be carry-over from other donors' samples.

DNA for the CDR3: TGTGCCAGCAGCTACTCGGGGACAGGGACCACTGAAGCTTTCTTT. Encoded protein: CASSYSGTGTTEAFF. The genes are TRBV12-3 or TRBV12-4 and TRBJ1-1; 9 nucleotides agree with TRBD1. The CDR3 extends over 15 amino acids. V lost 6 bases and J lost 4; bases outside the gene matches: 9.